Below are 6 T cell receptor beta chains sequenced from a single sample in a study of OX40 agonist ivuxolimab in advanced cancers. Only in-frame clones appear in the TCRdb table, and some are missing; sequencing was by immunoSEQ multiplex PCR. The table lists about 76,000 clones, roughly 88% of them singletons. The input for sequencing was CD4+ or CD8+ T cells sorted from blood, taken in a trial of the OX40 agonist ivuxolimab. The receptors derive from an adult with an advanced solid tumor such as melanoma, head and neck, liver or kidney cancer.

The CDR3 region is CASSVETQYF. The DNA for the CDR3 is TGTGCCAGCAGCGTAGAGACCCAGTACTTC. V gene TRBV7-9 combines with J gene TRBJ2-5; D unresolved. This CDR3 spans 10 amino acids. Trimming stripped 5 bases from V and 4 bases from J, with 2 bases between. The germline V gene has CDR1 SEHNR and CDR2 FQNEAQ (reference sequence).

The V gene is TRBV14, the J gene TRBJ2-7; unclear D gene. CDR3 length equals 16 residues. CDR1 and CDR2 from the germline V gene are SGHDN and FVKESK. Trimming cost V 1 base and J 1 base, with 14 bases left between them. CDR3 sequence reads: CASSQGWGRLSYEQYF. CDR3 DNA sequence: TGTGCCAGCAGCCAAGGATGGGGTCGGCTTTCCTACGAGCAGTACTTC.

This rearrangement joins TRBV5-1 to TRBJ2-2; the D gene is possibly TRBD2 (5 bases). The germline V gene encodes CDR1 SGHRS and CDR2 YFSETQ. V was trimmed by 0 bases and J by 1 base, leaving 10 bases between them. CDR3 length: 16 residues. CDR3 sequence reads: CASSLARAGNTGELFF. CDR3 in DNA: TGCGCCAGCAGCTTGGCGAGGGCAGGGAACACCGGGGAGCTGTTTTTT.

In DNA form, the CDR3 reads TGTGCCAGCAGCCACTCCCACCTATACGAGCAGTACTTC. This translates into CASSHSHLYEQYF. The V gene is TRBV14, the J gene TRBJ2-7; D not certain. Between the trimmed V and J ends, which lost 3 bases and 4 bases, there was a span of 10 bases. Germline loops: CDR1 SGHDN, CDR2 FVKESK. This CDR3 spans 13 amino acids.

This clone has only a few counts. The CDR3 protein is CASSTGQLYTEAFF. The CDR3 bases are TGTGCCAGTAGTACGGGACAACTTTACACTGAAGCTTTCTTT. The chain has TRBV19 and TRBJ1-1; tentative D call: TRBD1 (6 bases). CDR1 is LNHDA, CDR2 SQIVND, per germline (reference sequence). The CDR3 is 14 amino acids. V lost 4 bases to trimming and J lost 3 bases, with 12 bases between them.

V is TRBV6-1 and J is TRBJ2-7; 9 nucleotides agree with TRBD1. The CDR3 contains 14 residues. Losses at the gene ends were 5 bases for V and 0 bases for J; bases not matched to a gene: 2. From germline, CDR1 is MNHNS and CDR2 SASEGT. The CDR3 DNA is TGTGCCAGCAGTACGGGACAGGGCTCCTACGAGCAGTACTTC. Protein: CASSTGQGSYEQYF.